This TCR beta chain is drawn from a study of graft-versus-host responses after intestinal transplantation. Study-level information: All recipients were given anti-thymocyte globulin induction, and tacrolimus and steroids were then administered for around three years. Study-level points and caveats: High graft-versus-host to host-versus-graft clonal ratios were seen in allografts of patients with graft-donor T cell macrochimerism. The authors found GvH clones in recipient marrow, some appearing first in ileum or blood.

Libraries were prepared by immunoSEQ multiplex PCR; TCRdb keeps only in-frame clonotypes and omits some of them. The sample carries roughly 90,000 clones, 88% recorded once. Turning to this clone: Its specificity is not known.

The CDR3 has 15 amino acids. The V and J ends lost 2 bases and 2 bases, in that order; junction bases with no gene match: 1. Per germline, CDR1 SGHDT and CDR2 YYEEEE. The rearrangement uses TRBV5-6 and TRBJ2-1, with TRBD2 matching over 10 bases. Source: unstimulated CD4+ T cells sorted from spleen or lymph node cells, taken before transplant. The clonotype comes from a human donor who was the organ donor for an intestinal transplant. In DNA form, the CDR3 reads TGTGCCAGCAGCTTTGGACTAGCGGCCTACAATGAGCAGTTCTTC. Its translation: CASSFGLAAYNEQFF.